The present TCR beta chain was sequenced within a study of immune reconstitution after stem cell transplant in scleroderma. MiXCR, applied by TCRdb to the RT-PCR reads, yields one record per CDR3 protein. The data show roughly 2,800 distinct CDR3 sequences, about 3.9% seen once. The sample holds a few counts of this clonotype. A single base separates this from a much larger clone, so it may be a read error. The CDR3 contains 15 residues. In germline, CDR1 is MDHEN, CDR2 SYDVKM. Sample collection was performed before or after autologous hematopoietic stem cell transplantation (not recorded which). The chain is built from TRBV28 and TRBJ1-4; 9 bases agree with TRBD1. The receptor was isolated from a human donor with systemic sclerosis. The CDR3 DNA reads as TGTGCCAGCAGTAGAAGGGACAGGGATAATAAAAAACTGTTTTTT. Translating gives CASSRRDRDNKKLFF.